The 2 T cell receptor beta chains presented below share a single source sample, sequenced in a study of blood T cell repertoires in COVID-19. Sequencing was performed with immunoSEQ multiplex PCR; in TCRdb, only in-frame clones are kept and a portion is missing. The data contain roughly 500,000 clones, 70% to 90% of them seen just once; the ten biggest clones take up roughly 1.9%. Specimen: PBMCs or T cells enriched from blood (not recorded which). All receptors derive from a woman between 35 and 50 years old who had recovered from COVID-19.

This clone has only one observation. CDR3 region: CASSYGALNEKLFF. DNA for the CDR3: TGTGCCAGCAGTTACGGAGCTTTAAATGAAAAACTGTTTTTT. This sequence joins TRBV27 and TRBJ1-4; D ambiguous. V was pared by 4 bases and J by 5 bases, with 11 bases between. The CDR3 has 14 amino acids. Germline V gene sequence: CDR1 MNHEY, CDR2 SMNVEV (reference sequence). Looking up the rest from reference TRBV27 and TRBJ1-4 gives the full variable domain: EAQVTQNPRYLITVTGKKLTVTCSQNMNHEYMSWYRQDPGLGLRQIYYSMNVEVTDKGDVPEGYKVSRKEKRNFPLILESPSPNQTSLYFCASSYGALNEKLFFGSGTQLSVL.

V is TRBV5-6 and J is TRBJ2-5; D not certain. This CDR3 has 16 amino acids. Germline V CDR1 and CDR2: SGHDT, YYEEEE. Trimming left V 0 bases short and J 2 bases short, with 14 bases between. CDR3 residues: CASSLVTQRKQETQYF. The CDR3 region has the DNA TGTGCCAGCAGCTTGGTAACTCAAAGAAAACAAGAGACCCAGTACTTC.